The present TCR beta chain was sequenced within a study of cytomegalovirus exposure and HLA in healthy donors. Study-wide findings and caveats: Follow-up analysis seemed to connect common viral pathogens with several of the most significant clusters identified.

It was with 60 Vbeta and 13 Jbeta primers that the PCR ran. Repertoires were generated with immunoSEQ multiplex PCR, while TCRdb's copy carries only in-frame clones and drops some. The data hold 150,000 or so clones, with around 84% observed a single time. In regard to this clone: The antigen is not known.

Donors consisted of healthy bone marrow donors. With V trimmed by 3 bases and J by 0 bases, 2 bases remained unmatched. The length of the CDR3 is 15 residues. Germline V gives CDR1 ENHRY, CDR2 SYGVKD. The chain employs TRBV10-3 and TRBJ2-7; 10 bases match TRBD2. The clonotype originates from a man aged 45-65 years in good health and CMV-seronegative. Sequencing used PBMCs. The CDR3 DNA reads TGTGCCATCAGTGATAGCGGGGGGAGCTCCTACGAGCAGTACTTC. Its protein is CAISDSGGSSYEQYF.